The rows below give T cell receptor beta chains drawn from one sample of a study of T cells after yellow fever vaccination. In TCRdb, the 5' RACE reads were re-called with MiXCR into one record per CDR3 protein. The top ten clones hold around 16% of a sample with approximately 580,000 distinct CDR3 sequences, about 15% of them seen once. Sequencing used PBMCs, obtained 5 days after the first yellow fever vaccination. The receptor set was obtained from a man younger than 35 who received the YFV17D yellow fever vaccine. Both conserved end residues are trimmed from each CDR3. D genes are given only for firm matches. The size field is filled for only some rows; it gives once, few, many or a size class.

j_call | clone_size | d_call | v_call | cdr3_aa
TRBJ2-7 | many | NA | TRBV3-1 | ASSQAAYEQY
TRBJ1-3 | few | NA | TRBV3-1 | ASSQEAYSGNTIY
TRBJ2-5 | few | NA | TRBV5-1 | ASSLRPSQETQY
TRBJ2-1 | NA | TRBD2 | TRBV12-3/TRBV12-4 | ASSLPLAGYNEQF
TRBJ2-5 | few | NA | TRBV4-1 | ASSQELGQKETQY
TRBJ1-5 | NA | NA | TRBV5-6 | ASSLRPGVGQPQH
TRBJ2-2 | NA | TRBD2 | TRBV4-1 | ASSRPGGPPGELF
TRBJ2-5 | few | NA | TRBV30 | AWSGRAQETQY
TRBJ1-2 | once | TRBD1 | TRBV6-6 | ASRTGGNYGYT
TRBJ2-5 | few | TRBD2 | TRBV4-2 | ASSQGGWTSGGPVQETQY